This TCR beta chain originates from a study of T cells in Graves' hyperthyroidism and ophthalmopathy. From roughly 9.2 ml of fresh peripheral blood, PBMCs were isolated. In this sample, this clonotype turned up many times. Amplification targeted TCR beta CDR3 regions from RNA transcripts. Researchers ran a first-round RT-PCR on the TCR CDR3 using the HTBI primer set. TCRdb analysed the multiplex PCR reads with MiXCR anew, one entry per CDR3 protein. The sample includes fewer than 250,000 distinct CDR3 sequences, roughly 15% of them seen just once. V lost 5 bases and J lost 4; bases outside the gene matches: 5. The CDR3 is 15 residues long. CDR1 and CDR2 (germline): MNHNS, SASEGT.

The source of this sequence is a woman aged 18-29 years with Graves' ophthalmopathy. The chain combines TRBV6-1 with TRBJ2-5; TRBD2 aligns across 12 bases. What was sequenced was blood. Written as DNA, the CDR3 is TGTGCCAGCAGTCAACTAGCGGGAGGATCAGAGACCCAGTACTTC. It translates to CASSQLAGGSETQYF.